The sequence of this TCR beta chain was determined in a study of T-cell reconstitution after alpha-beta-depleted transplantation in children. The study's findings and limits: A year had passed since transplant, and T-cell counts and diversity by then came mostly from newly produced T cells.

Unique molecular identifiers were used to barcode this TCRbeta library. TCRdb re-called the PCR reads with MiXCR, one entry per CDR3 protein. The repertoire holds some 550,000 distinct CDR3 sequences, 23% seen once, with 12% to 15% in the top ten. This clonotype was observed at least ten times. Antigen: not known. Deletions cut 5 bases from V and 4 bases from J, with 12 bases between. The CDR3 extends over 14 amino acids. Germline V gene sequence: CDR1 LGHNA, CDR2 YNFKEQ. Sequenced here: PBMCs, mostly from graft donor cells, sampled 360 days after TCRalphabeta/CD19-depleted stem cell transplant. The chain combines TRBV4-2 with TRBJ1-5; D call uncertain. This TCR derives from a boy in the first two years of life who had a stem cell transplant for acute myeloid leukemia, so the T cells may come from the graft donor. The CDR3, as DNA: TGTGCCAGCAGCGCCCAAGGTGGAAATCAGCCCCAGCATTTT. Amino acids: CASSAQGGNQPQHF.